This T cell receptor (beta chain) originates from a study of CD8+ T cells in alopecia areata listed by TCRdb under 2018. About the investigation overall: Treated patients were enrolled in an open-label pilot trial of oral tofacitinib at 5 to 10 mg twice daily for moderate-to-severe alopecia areata. Patients received tofacitinib for 6 to 18 months and were then followed off drug for 6 months to check for delayed response and recurrence. The SALT score, which quantifies the percentage of affected scalp surface area, was used to measure disease severity in treated patients. To study T cell clonal expansion in alopecia areata, the researchers applied high-throughput TCRbeta sequencing to both the C3H/HeJ mouse model and human patients. Scalp tissue and sorted CD4+ and CD8+ peripheral blood T cells from patchy and totalis/universalis alopecia areata patients and from healthy controls were covered by human TCRbeta sequencing. Biopsies were taken from tofacitinib-treated patients at baseline and again at 4 and 24 weeks into treatment, and several of those patients also had a later scalp biopsy. Clonality in the scalp was compared among normal scalp (n=4), patchy alopecia areata scalp (n=8), and alopecia totalis/universalis scalp (n=8). RNA was obtained with the PAXgene miRNA kit for fixed scalp, the miRNeasy kit for PBMCs, and the RNeasy kit for mouse skin. TCRbeta CDR3 regions were amplified by immunoSEQ multiplex PCR with 35 Vbeta forward and 13 Jbeta reverse primers.

For this chain, trimming is 5 bases at the V end and 2 bases at the J end, and the number of junction bases without a gene match is 4. The CDR3 covers 14 residues, taking in both the cysteine and the phenylalanine. The entry retains the CDR3 DNA only, 42 bases that are in frame from base 1. The germline V gene provides CDR1 MNHEY and CDR2 SVGAGI. What the work shows at the level of the full study, not this receptor alone: Unlike mouse skin, where gammadelta T cells dominate, normal human skin contains resident alphabeta T cells that get sequenced too, which complicates analysis of the scalp TCR repertoire. Tofacitinib significantly decreased scalp clonality and the number of expanded CD8+ clones among the top 100 scalp clones. Compared with normal scalp, lesional scalp, particularly in alopecia totalis/universalis, had higher clonality and more expanded CD8+ clones, which suggests antigenic drive. Because the treated cohort was small and included a single nonresponder, larger studies are needed to assess links between baseline CD8+ expansion and response. Many expanded lesional clones were found to persist in scalp and blood during tofacitinib treatment, and relapse after treatment cessation may be partly explained by this persistence. Shared TCR sequences between patients were less evident than in mice, which may be partly attributable to HLA diversity in the patient population.

The time point label here, explained by the study, means: around 4 weeks on oral tofacitinib. The treatment or condition label on this specimen signifies: oral pan-JAK inhibitor, 5-10 mg twice daily. Lesional scalp punch biopsies and peripheral blood were obtained from alopecia areata patients. PBMCs were separated by density centrifugation and stained for CD3, CD4 and CD8, after which CD4+ and CD8+ T cells were sorted on a FACSAria. Worth noting for this clone: Its recognized antigen is unknown. Base qualities were left out, and no much larger clone turns up one base away.

The library was prepared using the immunoSEQ multiplex PCR assay. For TCR sequencing, RNA was extracted from every sample and reverse transcribed into cDNA to serve as template. SuperScript III was used to make first-strand cDNA, primed with a 2:1 mix of oligo-dT and random hexamers. A synthetic immune receptor repertoire was used to gauge amplification bias, and whatever bias remained was removed computationally. The authors' pipeline ran thus. Raw reads were preprocessed to remove errors, and CDR3 was defined by IMGT conventions from the conserved cysteine to phenylalanine. Clonality was computed by normalizing Shannon entropy by log2 of the number of productive unique TCRs and subtracting the result from 1. CD4 or CD8 identity of scalp clones was inferred by cross-referencing scalp TCRbeta sequences with sorted blood CD4 and CD8 repertoires. This is the immuneACCESS table as TCRdb keeps it, with only in-frame sequences that have V and J called. A part of the clones is gone; compared with another copy, unresolved V genes explain less than half, and the rest is unexplained. V, J and clone size derive from that table, while D and trimming were established from the DNA sequence. This sample lists about 200,000 clones; approximately 60% were detected once. The leading ten clones occupy 3% to 3.5% of the sample.

This receptor was taken from a human donor with alopecia areata. The sequencing used CD4+ T cells sorted from blood, collected at week 4, from a patient treated with tofacitinib. This sequence uses TRBV6-5 and TRBJ2-3, with 7 junctional bases fitting TRBD1. The DNA reads as follows: TGTGCCAGCAGTAGGGACAGACACACAGATACGCAGTATTTT. Protein translation: CASSRDRHTDTQYF.